Below, one T cell receptor beta chain is given with its context. Its antigen is currently unknown. The germline gives CDR1 LNHDA, CDR2 SQIVND (reference sequence). V was trimmed by 6 bases and J by 11 bases, leaving 25 bases between them. This CDR3 is 15 amino acids long. The sample is drawn from a study of cytomegalovirus exposure and HLA in healthy donors. Findings and limits, study-wide: TCR beta V- and J-gene trimming, according to a later analysis, was linked to a missense DCLRE1C variant. In presence/absence analyses, roughly uniform sequencing depth across donors was assumed. The authors reported that TCR beta sequences could predict HLA-A and HLA-B alleles. These predictions were accurate for most subjects in the first cohort.

Researchers ran the PCR with 60 Vbeta and 13 Jbeta primers. TCRdb's table, derived via immunoSEQ multiplex PCR, lists solely in-frame clones and lacks some. The sample has roughly 120,000 clones; around 70% are singletons. V gene TRBV19 combines with J gene TRBJ1-1; the D gene is possibly TRBD1 (5 bases). The sequenced sample consisted of PBMCs. The source of this sequence is a woman between 40 and 50 years old in good health and CMV-seropositive. This CDR3 reads CASSPMAGLNMEAFF. Here the CDR3 DNA reads TGTGCCAGTAGCCCCATGGCAGGGCTGAACATGGAGGCTTTCTTT.